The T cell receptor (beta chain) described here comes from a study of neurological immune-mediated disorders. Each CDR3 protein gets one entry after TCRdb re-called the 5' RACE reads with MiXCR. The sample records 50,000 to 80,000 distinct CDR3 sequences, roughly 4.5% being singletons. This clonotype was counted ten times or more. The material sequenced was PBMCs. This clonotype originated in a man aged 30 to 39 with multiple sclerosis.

The CDR3 bases are TGTGCCAGCAGTCCCCGACTATCTCAAGAGACCCAGTACTTC. Translated: CASSPRLSQETQYF. The chain recombines TRBV12-3 or TRBV12-4 with TRBJ2-5, with D perhaps matching TRBD2 (5 bases). This CDR3 has 14 amino acids. Trimming shortened V by 5 bases and J by 2 bases, and 12 bases separated the two germline ends.